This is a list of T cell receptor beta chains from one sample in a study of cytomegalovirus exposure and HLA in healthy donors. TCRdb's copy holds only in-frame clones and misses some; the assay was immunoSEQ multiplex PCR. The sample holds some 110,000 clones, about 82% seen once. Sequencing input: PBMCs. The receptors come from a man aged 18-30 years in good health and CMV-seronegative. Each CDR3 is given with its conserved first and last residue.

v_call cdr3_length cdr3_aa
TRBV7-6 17 CASSLPGLAGGLETQYF
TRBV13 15 CASSRRTGMTDTQYF
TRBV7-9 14 CASSTRGANTEAFF
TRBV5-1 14 CASSEGASLYGYTF
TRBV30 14 CAWRTSGFPGELFF
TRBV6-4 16 CASSEEAPSSYNEQFF
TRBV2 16 CASSESLTTASYEQYF
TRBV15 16 CATSSTGTSVTGELFF
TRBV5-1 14 CASSGTSINNEQFF
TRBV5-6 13 CASSWSRVDGYTF
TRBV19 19 CASSIRFRGGSGGKNIQYF
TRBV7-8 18 CASSRGGGLSVSTDTQYF
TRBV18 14 CASSPKDRDYGYTF
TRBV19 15 CASSTRDRLAEKLFF
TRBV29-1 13 CSVRQGWNTEAFF
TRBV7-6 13 CASSLVRGYEQYF
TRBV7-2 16 CASSFPGQGAKSKLFF
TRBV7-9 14 CASSQGSNTGELFF
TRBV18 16 CASSPPMRGQFNEQFF
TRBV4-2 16 CASSPQGQGTGGELFF
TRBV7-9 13 CASSFGGNGELFF
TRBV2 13 CASQRGGSNEQFF
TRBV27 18 CASSLGSDLAGGSYEQYF
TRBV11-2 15 CASSLGTRDINEQFF
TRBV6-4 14 CASSDAGDHGELFF
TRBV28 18 CASSFSAPPRDSRNIQYF
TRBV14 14 CASSQASDYYEQYF
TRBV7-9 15 CASSLGTSGAREQFF
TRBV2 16 CASTTGDGTSGYTQYF
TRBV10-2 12 CASSEPDYEQYF
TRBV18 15 CASSPFGEISYEQYF
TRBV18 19 CASSPPASGGISSYNEQFF
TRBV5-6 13 CASSTDNQETQYF
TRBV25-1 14 CASSTGQNNQPQHF
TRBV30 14 CAWRTSGSPGEQYF
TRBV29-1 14 CSASTDLAKNIQYF
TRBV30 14 CAWSAGTATGELFF